This T cell receptor (beta chain) comes out of a study of T cell clonotyping in hematopoietic cell transplantation. Study-wide findings and caveats: After transplant, recipient diversity fell while pathologically expanded clonotypes grew through day 180. At the given depth, recipient repertoires were over 95% de novo clonotypes. Broader posttransplant TCR repertoire diversity was predicted by graft donor and pretransplant recipient Inverse Simpson Index values.

CDR3 size: 15 residues. CDR1 LNHDA and CDR2 SQIVND come from the germline V gene (reference sequence). Deletions cut 3 bases from V and 10 bases from J, with 16 bases between. Some clones are missing from TCRdb's copy, which holds only in-frame ones; the method was immunoSEQ multiplex PCR. The top ten hold less than 7% of the sample, which has approximately 4,600 clones, roughly 94% seen once. Turning to this clone: Its antigen is unknown.

This chain connects TRBV19 to TRBJ1-6, with a weak D call TRBD1 (5 bases). The input for sequencing was PBMCs, taken 180 days after allogeneic stem cell transplant. This clonotype originated in a male patient aged 60-70 years who had an allogeneic stem cell transplant from a related donor, so the T cells may come from the graft donor. Some clones in this sample may be carry-over from other donors' samples. The CDR3 sequence: CASSIWAGRDSPLHF. CDR3 in DNA: TGTGCCAGTAGTATCTGGGCAGGGCGGGACTCACCCCTCCACTTT.